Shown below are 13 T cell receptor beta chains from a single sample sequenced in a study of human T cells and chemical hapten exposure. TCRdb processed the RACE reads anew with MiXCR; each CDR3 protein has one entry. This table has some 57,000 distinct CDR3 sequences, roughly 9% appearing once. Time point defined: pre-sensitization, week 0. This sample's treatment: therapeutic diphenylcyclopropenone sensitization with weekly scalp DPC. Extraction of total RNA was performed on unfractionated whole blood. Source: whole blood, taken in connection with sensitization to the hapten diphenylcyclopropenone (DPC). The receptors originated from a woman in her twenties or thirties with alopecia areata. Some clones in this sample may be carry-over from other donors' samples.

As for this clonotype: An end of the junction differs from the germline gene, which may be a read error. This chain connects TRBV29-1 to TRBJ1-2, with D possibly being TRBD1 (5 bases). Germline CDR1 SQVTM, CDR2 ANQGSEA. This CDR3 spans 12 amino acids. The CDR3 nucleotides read TGCAGCGTCTGGGACGGAAACTATGGCGACACCTTC. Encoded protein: CSVWDGNYGDTF.

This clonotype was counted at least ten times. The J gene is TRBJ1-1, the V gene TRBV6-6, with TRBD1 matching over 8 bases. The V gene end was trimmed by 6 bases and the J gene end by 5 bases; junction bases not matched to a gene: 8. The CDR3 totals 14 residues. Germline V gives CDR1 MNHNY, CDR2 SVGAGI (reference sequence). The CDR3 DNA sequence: TGTGCCAGCAGAGAGCCGGGACAGGCGACTGAAGCTTTCTTT. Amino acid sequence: CASREPGQATEAFF.

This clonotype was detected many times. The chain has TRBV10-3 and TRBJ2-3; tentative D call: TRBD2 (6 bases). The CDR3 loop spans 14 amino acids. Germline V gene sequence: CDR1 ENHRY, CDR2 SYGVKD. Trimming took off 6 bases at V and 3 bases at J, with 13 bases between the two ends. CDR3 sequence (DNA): TGTGCCATCAGACGCGAGGGAGGTACAGATACGCAGTATTTT. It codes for CAIRREGGTDTQYF.

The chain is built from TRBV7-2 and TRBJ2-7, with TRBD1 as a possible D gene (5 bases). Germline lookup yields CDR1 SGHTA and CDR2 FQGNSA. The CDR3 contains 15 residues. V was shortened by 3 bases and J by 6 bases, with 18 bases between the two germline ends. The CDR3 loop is CASSFPPGQGSEQYF. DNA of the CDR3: TGTGCCAGCAGCTTCCCACCAGGGCAGGGAAGCGAGCAGTACTTC.

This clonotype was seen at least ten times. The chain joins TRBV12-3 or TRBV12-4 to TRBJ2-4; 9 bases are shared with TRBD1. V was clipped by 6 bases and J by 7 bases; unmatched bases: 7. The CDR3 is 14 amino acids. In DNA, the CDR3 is TGTGCCAGCAGCTATAGGGACAGGGACAACATTCAGTACTTC. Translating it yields CASSYRDRDNIQYF.

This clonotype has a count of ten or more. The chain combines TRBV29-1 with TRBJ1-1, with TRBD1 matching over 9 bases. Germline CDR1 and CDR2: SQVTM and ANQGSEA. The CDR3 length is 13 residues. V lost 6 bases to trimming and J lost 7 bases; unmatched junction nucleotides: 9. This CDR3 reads CSVSPGTGFEAFF. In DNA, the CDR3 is TGCAGCGTGAGCCCCGGGACAGGGTTTGAAGCTTTCTTT. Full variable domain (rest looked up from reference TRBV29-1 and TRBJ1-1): SAVISQKPSRDICQRGTSLTIQCQVDSQVTMMFWYRQQPGQSLTLIATANQGSEATYESGFVIDKFPISRPNLTFSTLTVSNMSPEDSSIYLCSVSPGTGFEAFFGQGTRLTVV.

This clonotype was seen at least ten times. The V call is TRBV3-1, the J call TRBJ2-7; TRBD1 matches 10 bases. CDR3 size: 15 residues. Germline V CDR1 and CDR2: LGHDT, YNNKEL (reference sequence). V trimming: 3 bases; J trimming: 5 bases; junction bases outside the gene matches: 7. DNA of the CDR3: TGTGCCAGCAGCCATGACAGGGGGCGAGATCACGAGCAGTACTTC. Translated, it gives CASSHDRGRDHEQYF.

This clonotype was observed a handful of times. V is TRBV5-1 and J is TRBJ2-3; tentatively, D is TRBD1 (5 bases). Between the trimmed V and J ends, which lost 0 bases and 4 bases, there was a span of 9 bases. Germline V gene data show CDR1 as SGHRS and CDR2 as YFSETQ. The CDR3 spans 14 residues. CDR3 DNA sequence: TGCGCCAGCAGCTTGGTGACAGCCTCAGATACGCAGTATTTT. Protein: CASSLVTASDTQYF.

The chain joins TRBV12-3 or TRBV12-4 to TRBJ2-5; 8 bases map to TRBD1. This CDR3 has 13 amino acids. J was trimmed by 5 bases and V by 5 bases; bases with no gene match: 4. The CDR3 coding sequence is TGTGCCAGCAGTAAGACAGGGGTGGAGACCCAGTACTTC. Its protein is CASSKTGVETQYF.

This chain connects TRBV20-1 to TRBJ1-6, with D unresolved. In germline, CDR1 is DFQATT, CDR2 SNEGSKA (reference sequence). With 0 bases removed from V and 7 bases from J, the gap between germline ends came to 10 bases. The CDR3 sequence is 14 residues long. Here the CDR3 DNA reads TGCAGTGCTAGAGATAATAGGAGGAATTCACCCCTCCACTTT. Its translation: CSARDNRRNSPLHF.

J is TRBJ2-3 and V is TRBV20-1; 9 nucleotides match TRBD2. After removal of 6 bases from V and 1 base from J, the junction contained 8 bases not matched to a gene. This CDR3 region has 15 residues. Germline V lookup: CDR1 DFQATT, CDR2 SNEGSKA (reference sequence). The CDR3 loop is CSALSSGERTDTQYF. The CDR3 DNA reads TGCAGTGCCCTGTCTAGCGGGGAACGCACAGATACGCAGTATTTT.

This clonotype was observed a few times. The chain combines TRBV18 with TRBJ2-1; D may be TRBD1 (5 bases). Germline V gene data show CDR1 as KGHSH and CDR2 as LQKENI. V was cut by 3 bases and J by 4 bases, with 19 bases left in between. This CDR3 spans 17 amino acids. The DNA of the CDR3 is TGTGCCAGCTCACCCCGCGTTGGCAGGGAAAGGTACAATGAGCAGTTCTTC. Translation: CASSPRVGRERYNEQFF. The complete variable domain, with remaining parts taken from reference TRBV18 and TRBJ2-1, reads NAGVMQNPRHLVRRRGQEARLRCSPMKGHSHVYWYRQLPEEGLKFMVYLQKENIIDESGMPKERFSAEFPKEGPSILRIQQVVRGDSAAYFCASSPRVGRERYNEQFFGPGTRLTVL.

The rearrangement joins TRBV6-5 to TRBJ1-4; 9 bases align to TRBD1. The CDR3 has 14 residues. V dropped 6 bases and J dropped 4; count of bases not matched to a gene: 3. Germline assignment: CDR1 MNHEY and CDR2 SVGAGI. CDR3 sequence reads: CASSRDRDNEKLFF. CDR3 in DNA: TGTGCCAGCAGCCGGGACAGGGATAATGAAAAACTGTTTTTT.